The rows below give T cell receptor beta chains drawn from one sample of a study of blood T cell repertoires in COVID-19. The protocol was immunoSEQ multiplex PCR, while the TCRdb copy is restricted to in-frame clones and leaves out a portion. The data show about 190,000 clones, with approximately 91% seen just once and approximately 1% held by the top ten. Sequencing used peripheral blood. Receptors were obtained from a man aged 25-40 years with acute or convalescent COVID-19. Each CDR3 is given with its conserved first and last residue. Fields, in order: clone size, J gene, D gene, V gene, CDR3 protein, CDR3 DNA. D genes are given only for firm matches. The size of a clone is reported for some rows only, either as once, few or many, or as a class for expanded clones.

clone_size: NA
j_call: TRBJ2-7
d_call: TRBD1
v_call: TRBV19
cdr3_aa: CASNSRQGSYEQYF
cdr3_nt: TGTGCCAGTAACTCCAGACAGGGCTCCTACGAGCAGTACTTC

clone_size: NA
j_call: TRBJ2-7
d_call: NA
v_call: TRBV27
cdr3_aa: CASSFRRGSRVEQYF
cdr3_nt: TGTGCCAGCAGTTTTCGGAGGGGATCGAGGGTCGAGCAGTACTTC

clone_size: once
j_call: TRBJ2-5
d_call: NA
v_call: TRBV4-1
cdr3_aa: CASSQDELAVQETQYF
cdr3_nt: TGCGCCAGCAGCCAAGATGAACTAGCAGTCCAAGAGACCCAGTACTTC

clone_size: NA
j_call: TRBJ1-3
d_call: TRBD1
v_call: TRBV5-1
cdr3_aa: CASSLDSGTALFGNTIYF
cdr3_nt: TGCGCCAGCAGCTTGGATTCCGGGACAGCCCTTTTTGGAAACACCATATATTTT

clone_size: few
j_call: TRBJ2-7
d_call: NA
v_call: TRBV11-2
cdr3_aa: CASSLVQPYEQYF
cdr3_nt: TGTGCCAGCAGCTTAGTACAGCCTTACGAGCAGTACTTC

clone_size: NA
j_call: TRBJ1-2
d_call: NA
v_call: TRBV6-5
cdr3_aa: CASYTGSYGYTF
cdr3_nt: TGTGCCAGCTACACAGGGAGCTATGGCTACACCTTC

clone_size: NA
j_call: TRBJ2-1
d_call: NA
v_call: TRBV5-1
cdr3_aa: CASSLPSVNNEQFF
cdr3_nt: TGCGCCAGCAGCTTGCCGTCAGTTAACAATGAGCAGTTCTTC

clone_size: NA
j_call: TRBJ1-2
d_call: NA
v_call: TRBV5-1
cdr3_aa: CASSLGQNYGYTF
cdr3_nt: TGCGCCAGCAGCTTGGGACAGAACTATGGCTACACCTTC

clone_size: NA
j_call: TRBJ1-5
d_call: NA
v_call: TRBV28
cdr3_aa: CASRLLRGIGGAAGNGNQPQHF
cdr3_nt: TGTGCCAGCCGCTTGTTACGTGGAATCGGAGGAGCGGCGGGGAATGGCAATCAGCCCCAGCATTTT

clone_size: NA
j_call: TRBJ2-1
d_call: TRBD2
v_call: TRBV18
cdr3_aa: CASSPTVSGRGNEQFF
cdr3_nt: TGTGCCAGCTCACCTACTGTTAGCGGGAGAGGAAATGAGCAGTTCTTC

clone_size: NA
j_call: TRBJ1-6
d_call: NA
v_call: TRBV7-6
cdr3_aa: CASSLEGARSPLHF
cdr3_nt: TGTGCCAGCAGCTTAGAAGGGGCAAGATCACCCCTCCACTTT

clone_size: NA
j_call: TRBJ2-7
d_call: TRBD1
v_call: TRBV9
cdr3_aa: CASSVAGQGYEQYF
cdr3_nt: TGTGCCAGCAGCGTAGCGGGACAGGGCTACGAGCAGTACTTC

clone_size: NA
j_call: TRBJ1-1
d_call: NA
v_call: TRBV5-6
cdr3_aa: CASSFNSKNTEAFF
cdr3_nt: TGTGCCAGCAGCTTTAACAGCAAGAACACTGAAGCTTTCTTT

clone_size: few
j_call: TRBJ1-1
d_call: NA
v_call: TRBV30
cdr3_aa: CAWSGPGGGLAFF
cdr3_nt: TGTGCCTGGAGTGGCCCTGGGGGGGGTTTGGCTTTCTTT

clone_size: NA
j_call: TRBJ1-5
d_call: TRBD1
v_call: TRBV7-2
cdr3_aa: CASSLHRGAPQHF
cdr3_nt: TGTGCCAGCAGCTTGCACAGGGGGGCGCCCCAGCATTTT

clone_size: NA
j_call: TRBJ2-5
d_call: TRBD2
v_call: TRBV5-1
cdr3_aa: CASRTRGDQETQYF
cdr3_nt: TGCGCCAGTAGGACTAGAGGGGATCAAGAGACCCAGTACTTC

clone_size: NA
j_call: TRBJ1-6
d_call: TRBD1
v_call: TRBV27
cdr3_aa: CASSRIPTGGNSPLHF
cdr3_nt: TGTGCCAGCAGCCGCATACCAACAGGGGGTAACTCACCCCTCCACTTT

clone_size: NA
j_call: TRBJ2-5
d_call: TRBD1
v_call: TRBV2
cdr3_aa: CASTETGGWETQYF
cdr3_nt: TGTGCCAGCACGGAGACAGGGGGATGGGAGACCCAGTACTTC

clone_size: NA
j_call: TRBJ1-2
d_call: NA
v_call: TRBV29-1
cdr3_aa: CSILGGVNYGYTF
cdr3_nt: TGCTCAATCCTAGGGGGGGTCAACTATGGCTACACCTTC

clone_size: NA
j_call: TRBJ2-3
d_call: TRBD2
v_call: TRBV7-9
cdr3_aa: CASSSPGLAGTSTDTQYF
cdr3_nt: TGTGCCAGCAGCTCACCGGGACTAGCGGGTACTAGCACAGATACGCAGTATTTT

clone_size: NA
j_call: TRBJ2-5
d_call: NA
v_call: TRBV10-1
cdr3_aa: CASSESRGKETQYF
cdr3_nt: TGCGCCAGCAGTGAGTCGCGGGGTAAAGAGACCCAGTACTTC

clone_size: NA
j_call: TRBJ1-1
d_call: TRBD1
v_call: TRBV7-2
cdr3_aa: CASSLRAGQATTEAFF
cdr3_nt: TGTGCCAGCAGCTTAAGAGCAGGACAGGCGACCACTGAAGCTTTCTTT

clone_size: NA
j_call: TRBJ2-1
d_call: NA
v_call: TRBV19
cdr3_aa: CASSRRRALYNEQFF
cdr3_nt: TGTGCCAGTAGTAGGCGGCGGGCCCTTTACAATGAGCAGTTCTTC

clone_size: NA
j_call: TRBJ1-2
d_call: TRBD1
v_call: TRBV28
cdr3_aa: CASTRQGVGYGYTF
cdr3_nt: TGTGCCAGCACCCGACAGGGGGTAGGGTATGGCTACACCTTC

clone_size: NA
j_call: TRBJ1-1
d_call: NA
v_call: TRBV21-1
cdr3_aa: CASSKLRRVTTEAFF
cdr3_nt: TGTGCCAGCAGCAAATTGCGCAGGGTTACCACTGAAGCTTTCTTT

clone_size: NA
j_call: TRBJ2-5
d_call: TRBD1
v_call: TRBV11-1
cdr3_aa: CASSLGTGFGTETQYF
cdr3_nt: TGTGCCAGCAGCTTAGGGACAGGTTTCGGGACGGAGACCCAGTACTTC

clone_size: NA
j_call: TRBJ1-5
d_call: NA
v_call: TRBV7-3
cdr3_aa: CASSREDPSNQPQHF
cdr3_nt: TGTGCCAGCAGCCGGGAAGATCCGAGCAATCAGCCCCAGCATTTT

clone_size: NA
j_call: TRBJ2-7
d_call: TRBD2
v_call: TRBV5-4
cdr3_aa: CASSPGLAPRYEQYF
cdr3_nt: TGTGCCAGCAGCCCTGGACTAGCGCCGAGGTACGAGCAGTACTTC

clone_size: NA
j_call: TRBJ1-2
d_call: TRBD1
v_call: TRBV20-1
cdr3_aa: CSADRDHGYTF
cdr3_nt: TGCAGTGCCGACAGGGATCATGGCTACACCTTC

clone_size: once
j_call: TRBJ1-1
d_call: NA
v_call: TRBV5-6
cdr3_aa: CASSLRSGEAFF
cdr3_nt: TGTGCCAGCAGCTTGCGGTCGGGTGAAGCTTTCTTT